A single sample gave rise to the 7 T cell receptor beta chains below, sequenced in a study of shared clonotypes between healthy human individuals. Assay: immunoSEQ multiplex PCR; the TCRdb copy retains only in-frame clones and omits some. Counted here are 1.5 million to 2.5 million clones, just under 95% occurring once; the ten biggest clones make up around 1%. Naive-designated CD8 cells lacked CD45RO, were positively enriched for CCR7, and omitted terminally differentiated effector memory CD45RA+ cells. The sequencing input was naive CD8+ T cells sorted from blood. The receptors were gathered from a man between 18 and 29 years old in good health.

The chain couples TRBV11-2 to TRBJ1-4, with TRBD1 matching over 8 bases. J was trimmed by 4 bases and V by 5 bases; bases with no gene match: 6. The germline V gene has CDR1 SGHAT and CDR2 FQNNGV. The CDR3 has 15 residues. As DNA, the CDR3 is TGTGCCAGCAGCCCCGGGACAGGCCTTAATGAAAAACTGTTTTTT. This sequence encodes CASSPGTGLNEKLFF.

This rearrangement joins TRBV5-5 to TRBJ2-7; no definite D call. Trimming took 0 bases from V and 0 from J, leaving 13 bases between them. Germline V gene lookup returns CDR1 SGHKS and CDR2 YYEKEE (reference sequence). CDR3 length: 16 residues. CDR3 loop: CASSLEWGEPSYEQYF. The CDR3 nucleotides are TGTGCCAGCAGCTTGGAGTGGGGTGAGCCCTCCTACGAGCAGTACTTC.

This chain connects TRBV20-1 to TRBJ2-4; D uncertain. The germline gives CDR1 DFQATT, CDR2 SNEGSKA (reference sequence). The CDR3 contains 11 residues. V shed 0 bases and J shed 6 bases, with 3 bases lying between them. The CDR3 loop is CSAREVNIQYF. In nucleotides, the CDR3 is TGCAGTGCTAGAGAGGTAAACATTCAGTACTTC.

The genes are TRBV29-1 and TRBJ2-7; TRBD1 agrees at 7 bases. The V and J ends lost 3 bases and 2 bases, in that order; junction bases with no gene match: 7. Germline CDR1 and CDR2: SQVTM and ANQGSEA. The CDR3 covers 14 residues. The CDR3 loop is CSVEDEGAAYEQYF. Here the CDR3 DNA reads TGCAGCGTTGAGGATGAGGGGGCGGCCTACGAGCAGTACTTC.

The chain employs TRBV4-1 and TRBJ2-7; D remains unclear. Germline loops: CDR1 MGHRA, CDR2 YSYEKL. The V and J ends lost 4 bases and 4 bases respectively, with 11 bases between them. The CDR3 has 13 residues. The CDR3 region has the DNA TGCGCCAGCAGCCCGCCGGGCGATTACGAGCAGTACTTC. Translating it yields CASSPPGDYEQYF.

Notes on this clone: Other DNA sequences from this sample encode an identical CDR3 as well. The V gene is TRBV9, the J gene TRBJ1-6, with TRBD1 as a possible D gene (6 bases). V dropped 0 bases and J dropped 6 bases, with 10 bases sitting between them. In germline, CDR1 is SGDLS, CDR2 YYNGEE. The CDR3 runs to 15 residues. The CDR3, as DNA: TGTGCCAGCAGCGTAGAGGGGGTCGTTAATTCACCCCTCCACTTT. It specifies CASSVEGVVNSPLHF.

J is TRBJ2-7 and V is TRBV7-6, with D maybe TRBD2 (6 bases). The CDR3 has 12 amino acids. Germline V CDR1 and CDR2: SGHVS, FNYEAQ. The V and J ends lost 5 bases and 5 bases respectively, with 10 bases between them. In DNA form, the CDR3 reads TGTGCCAGCAGCCCCGGGGAGGACGAGCAGTACTTC. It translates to CASSPGEDEQYF.